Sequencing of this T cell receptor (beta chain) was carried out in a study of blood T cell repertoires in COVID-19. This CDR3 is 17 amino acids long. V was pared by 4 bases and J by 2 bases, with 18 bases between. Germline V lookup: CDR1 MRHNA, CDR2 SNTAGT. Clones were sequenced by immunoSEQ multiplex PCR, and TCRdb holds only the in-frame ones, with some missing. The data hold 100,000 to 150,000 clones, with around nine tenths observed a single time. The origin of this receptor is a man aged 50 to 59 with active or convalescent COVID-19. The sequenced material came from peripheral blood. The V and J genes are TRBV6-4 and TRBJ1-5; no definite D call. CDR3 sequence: CASSADYLNSGNQPQHF. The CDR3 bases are TGTGCCAGCAGTGCCGACTACTTAAACTCGGGCAATCAGCCCCAGCATTTT.